The sequence of this TCR beta chain was determined in a study of blood T cell repertoires in COVID-19. Across the study: PBMCs, B-cell-depleted T cells, or T cells were the source of the cDNA or gDNA that made up the material.

This table comes from immunoSEQ multiplex PCR, and its TCRdb copy is limited to in-frame clones, with some not included. The data show 390,000 or so clones, about nine tenths seen once. Germline CDR1 reads MNHEY; CDR2 reads SMNVEV (reference sequence). The CDR3 is 15 residues long. J lost 1 base, V lost 5 bases, and 5 bases had no gene match. The J gene is TRBJ1-5, the V gene TRBV27; TRBD1 aligns across 7 bases. Specimen: peripheral blood. The receptor comes from a woman under 40 with active or convalescent COVID-19. CDR3 DNA sequence: TGTGCCAGCAGTCCCTCGACAGGGAGCAATCAGCCCCAGCATTTT. Translating it yields CASSPSTGSNQPQHF.